A single T cell receptor beta chain is shown here with its context. The specificity of this receptor is unknown. Nothing much larger sits one base from this clone, and base qualities are not available. The data were taken from a study of cytomegalovirus exposure and HLA in healthy donors (dated by TCRdb to the late 2010s). A note on the overall study: An earlier analysis of approximately 640 of the donors reported approximately 290 Gb of sequence data and 100 million to 140 million unique TCR beta sequences from 150 million to 200 million T cells. Class I and class II HLA loci were covered by the typing at four-digit resolution. Every repertoire in the discovery cohort had been generated on one and the same sequencing platform. A separate validation cohort of roughly 130 different subjects was used in addition to the 666-subject first cohort. In a later analysis, previously published TCR beta repertoires from 666 donors were re-analyzed and high-resolution HLA genotyping was added so that TCR occurrence patterns could be studied. Of the approximately 400 genotyped donors, 65% to 90% fell in the genetic ancestry cluster associated with self-reported Caucasian donors. An earlier analysis of several hundred of the donors used high-throughput TCR beta sequencing to judge whether each TCR beta V gene segment behaved as functional or pseudogenic. Genome-wide SNP genotypes for about three fifths of the roughly 670 donors were used in a later genetic analysis, which treated that subset as a discovery cohort. Four to six DR-DQ haplotypes were handled as single units for association and clustering, since linkage in the cohort was strong. An early release that covered roughly 600 HLA-typed donors contained approximately 300 gigabases of sequencing data and approximately 85 million unique TCR sequences. Typing coverage varied by locus: roughly 629-640 donors for A, B, C, DRB1 and DQB1; some 520 for DQA1; nearly 610 for DPA1; 450 to 480 for DPB1. Alongside the repertoire data, information on donor age, sex, ethnicity and CMV serostatus was compiled. The study profiled the T cell repertoires of 500 to 800 subjects by immunosequencing and related them to cytomegalovirus serostatus. The aim of the study was to test whether cataloging public T cell receptors could identify signatures of past pathogen exposure. To predict cytomegalovirus infection status, the study combined high-throughput TCR immunosequencing, statistical association of individual TCRs with disease status, and machine learning. In the later analysis, no new phenotypic data were used to find candidate immune exposures; instead, reliance was placed on TCR beta sequences and their occurrence across donors. Across some 400 genotyped donors of the cohort, an average of about 220,000 unique TCR beta nucleotide sequences per donor were sequenced, and roughly 20% of those sequences were non-productive. The paper as a whole reports these results and caveats: Sequencing depth was assumed to be roughly uniform across donors in the presence/absence analyses, though that assumption may not hold. A further reported finding was that TCR beta sequences accurately predicted the HLA-A and HLA-B alleles for most subjects in the first cohort. For the cohort, immune exposure information was limited to CMV serostatus. An association between a missense DCLRE1C variant and V-gene and J-gene trimming of TCR beta chains was found in a later genetic analysis and replicated in an independent cohort. In the study, 150 to 200 TCR beta chains were listed as associated with cytomegalovirus. According to a later genetic analysis, donors in an Asian-associated ancestry cluster had fewer N-insertions in productive TCRs than the approximately 610-donor mean. Across donors, most TCR sequences were observed very rarely, whereas some public TCRs were present in many individuals. A later analysis found that TCR association rates varied across HLA loci, with DRB1 alleles showing the most associated TCRs and HLA-C alleles the fewest. Several of the top co-occurrence clusters appeared to be linked to parvovirus B19, influenza, CMV and Epstein-Barr virus, according to a later analysis. Compared with equally common non-associated chains, HLA-associated TCR beta chains in a later analysis were more clonally expanded and had lower generation probabilities. When HLA alleles, especially DR and DQ, strongly co-occurred, TCR associations were difficult to assign to individual alleles. HLA typing was unavailable for some donors at each locus, so association tests used only the typed subset. Correlated functional status among segregating V segments might be attributable to linkage disequilibrium, but an unknown experimental factor could not be ruled out. Three of the identified cytomegalovirus-associated TCR beta chains were confirmed in vitro to be specific for cytomegalovirus antigens. A cluster of highly shared sequence variants was judged likely to be a technical artifact of the sequencing pipeline. Some IMGT-functional V segments, including TRBV6-2 and TRBV6-3, could not be told apart with the 87-base-pair reads, so those segments were excluded. The classifier was reported to diagnose cytomegalovirus status with high specificity and sensitivity in both the original cohort and the validation cohort. Only TCR beta chains were sequenced in this cohort, and the absence of alpha or paired-chain data limited detectable features. The authors suggested that the approach could potentially be generalized to other disease states and immunological phenotypes. In an earlier analysis of more than 450 of the donors, most TCR beta V segments were observed in productive rearrangements about 90% or about 30% of the time, broadly matching IMGT annotations. Specific HLA alleles were associated with 15,000 to 20,000 TCR beta sequences at a false discovery rate of 0.05 in a later analysis. Because counts were too low, seventeen rarely observed V segments, including chromosome 9 orphons, were excluded from the earlier analysis of some 540 of the donors. In a later analysis, most CMV-associated TCR beta chains were found to appear HLA-restricted, with HLA associations seemingly driven largely by CMV exposure.

The cohort consisted of hundreds of healthy bone marrow donors. At the time of sampling, all cohort members were nominally healthy, though unrecorded immune exposures were likely present. The donor tested CMV seronegative, placing the donor among the roughly 340 seronegative members of the cohort. Each donor provided a peripheral blood sample, and peripheral blood mononuclear cells were used for TCR beta sequencing. The Qiagen DNeasy Blood Extraction Kit was used to extract genomic DNA from the blood cell samples. The library relied on the immunoSEQ multiplex PCR assay. The multiplex PCR relied on a mix of 60 forward primers for TCR Vbeta segments and 13 reverse primers for TCR Jbeta segments. Amplification of the CDR3 region of rearranged TCR beta genes was performed with a multiplex PCR assay on genomic DNA. The amplified TCR beta libraries were sequenced on the Illumina HiSeq System as 87-base-pair reads. Per the authors' processing: A later analysis counted some 80 million unique TCR beta chains across the 666 repertoires, and roughly 9.9 million of these chains were shared by at least two donors. Raw reads were error-corrected and collapsed into unique sequences with a nearest-neighbor algorithm that merged closely related sequences to remove PCR and sequencing errors. Alignment of CDR3 sequences to IMGT reference sequences was used to assign V, D and J gene segments. Each retained sequence needed at least a six-nucleotide match to both a V gene segment and a J gene segment. A rearrangement was called productive if the CDR3 had no stop codons and remained in frame with V and J, and every other rearrangement was called non-productive. Following IMGT convention, CDR3 was defined as the stretch from the second conserved V-encoded cysteine up to the conserved J-encoded phenylalanine. Sequences without an unambiguous match to a single V gene segment were excluded from the earlier analysis of about 600 of the donors. In an earlier analysis of a few hundred of the donors, a V segment was called functional when productive rearrangements were above 56.7%, and segregating when the standard deviation between donors exceeded 5%. A statistical classification framework was built to diagnose cytomegalovirus status from the catalog of TCR beta chain sequences. In a later analysis, TCR nucleotide sequences were compared against IMGT/GENE-DB human TR gene sequences so that V and J genes could be assigned. In a later analysis, CDR3 sequences and most-parsimonious VDJ recombination scenarios were assigned using the TCRdist pipeline. In a later analysis, each TCR beta chain was defined by its CDR3 amino acid sequence together with its V-gene family, and reads without a unique V-gene family were excluded. To address suspected cross-contamination and a sequencing artifact, a later analysis removed around 600 highly shared, low-generation-probability nucleotide sequences. In a later analysis, a clonal expansion index was calculated for each public chain from normalized within-repertoire ranks of inferred template counts. Generation probabilities in a later analysis came from a VDJ recombination model fitted to out-of-frame rearrangements, and those results were checked against IGoR. A later analysis scored TCR-TCR, TCR-HLA and TCR-CMV co-occurrence with hypergeometric tests, applying a repertoire-size bias correction to TCR pairs. In a later analysis, false discovery rates were estimated by permuting HLA or CMV assignments 20 times. In a later analysis, co-occurring TCRs were grouped with DBSCAN, and TCRdist sequence similarity was added when clustering was performed within HLA-allele-positive subsets. Repertoires with fewer than 30,000 or more than 120,000 public chains were left out of co-occurrence clustering, as were five repertoires with anomalous nucleotide sharing. The table comes from immuneACCESS by way of TCRdb, which keeps in-frame sequences with V and J called. Part of the clones is missing from these tables; in studies checked, under half for an unresolved V gene and the rest for unknown reasons. V, J and clone size derive from that table, while D and trimming were established from the DNA sequence. The sample table contains roughly 56,000 clones; only one count was recorded for over 75% of them. Together, the top ten hold approximately 1.3% of the sample.

The junction carries 13 bases between V and J, which are trimmed by 2 bases and 5 bases respectively. Counted from cysteine to phenylalanine, this CDR3 has 14 amino acids. Here the CDR3 DNA is all that survives: 42 bases in frame from base 1. Sequences MDHEN (CDR1) and SYDVKM (CDR2) are obtained from the germline V gene. Sequencing was performed on PBMCs. Here the chain combines TRBV28 and TRBJ2-7; tentative D gene TRBD2, with 7 bases matching. The TCR was taken from a man between 18 and 35 years old in good health and CMV-seronegative. CDR3 protein: CASSLVGGPHEQYF. The bases are TGTGCCAGCAGTTTAGTGGGGGGGCCCCACGAGCAGTACTTC.